Listed below are T cell receptor beta chains from one sample, sequenced in a study of blood T cell repertoires in COVID-19. Using immunoSEQ multiplex PCR, the repertoire was profiled, and TCRdb retains in-frame clones only, with some absent. Among 150,000 to 200,000 clones listed, 85% to 90% were seen once. The sample taken for sequencing was PBMCs or T cells enriched from blood (not recorded which). Every receptor here comes from a middle-aged woman in a cohort exposed to, infected with or recovered from COVID-19 (not recorded which). Both conserved end residues are part of each CDR3. The D gene is left open where the match is weak. The size of a clone is reported for some rows only, either as once, few or many, or as a class for expanded clones.

size: NA
J: TRBJ1-1
D: NA
V: TRBV3-1/TRBV3-2
DNA: TGTGCCAGCAGCCCGTACTTGAACACTGAAGCTTTCTTT
CDR3: CASSPYLNTEAFF

size: once
J: TRBJ2-7
D: NA
V: TRBV18
DNA: TGTGCCAGCTCACCAAGGCTAGCTTACGAGCAGTACTTC
CDR3: CASSPRLAYEQYF

size: NA
J: TRBJ2-1
D: TRBD2
V: TRBV12-5
DNA: TGTGCTAGTGGTTTGCGCCCAACTAGCGGGAGGGCTATAAGCTCCTACAATGAGCAGTTCTTC
CDR3: CASGLRPTSGRAISSYNEQFF

size: NA
J: TRBJ2-5
D: NA
V: TRBV3-1/TRBV3-2
DNA: TGTGCCAGCAGCCAAGATGGGACTGAAAAAGAGACCCAGTACTTC
CDR3: CASSQDGTEKETQYF

size: NA
J: TRBJ2-7
D: TRBD1
V: TRBV2
DNA: TGTGCCAGCAGTGAGGAGGACAGGGCGGGTTTC
CDR3: CASSEEDRAGF

size: NA
J: TRBJ1-2
D: NA
V: TRBV28
DNA: TGTGCCAGCAGTTTAAAAGCCTATGGCTACACCTTC
CDR3: CASSLKAYGYTF

size: many
J: TRBJ2-2
D: TRBD1
V: TRBV6-4
DNA: TGTGCCAGCAGTGCCGGGACAGGGGACACCGGGGAGCTGTTTTTT
CDR3: CASSAGTGDTGELFF

size: once
J: TRBJ1-1
D: TRBD1
V: TRBV9
DNA: TGTGCCAGCAGCGTATCCGGGACAGCGCAGATTCCAGCTTTCTTT
CDR3: CASSVSGTAQIPAFF

size: NA
J: TRBJ2-7
D: NA
V: TRBV4-1
DNA: TGCGCCAGCAGCCGAACCCTACAGGATAACGAGCAGTACTTC
CDR3: CASSRTLQDNEQYF

size: NA
J: TRBJ2-7
D: NA
V: TRBV27
DNA: TGTGCCAGCAGCTCTGGGGGGATCTACGAGCAGTACTTC
CDR3: CASSSGGIYEQYF

size: NA
J: TRBJ1-3
D: NA
V: TRBV6-5
DNA: TGTGCCAGCAGTTACCGGCGGGGTAGTGGAAACACCATATATTTT
CDR3: CASSYRRGSGNTIYF

size: NA
J: TRBJ2-1
D: NA
V: TRBV5-4
DNA: TGTGCCAGCAGGAGCGCGGGGAGTAATGAGCAGTTCTTC
CDR3: CASRSAGSNEQFF

size: NA
J: TRBJ1-6
D: NA
V: TRBV11-2
DNA: TGTGCCAGCAGTACGGGGGATTCACCCCTCCACTTT
CDR3: CASSTGDSPLHF

size: NA
J: TRBJ1-1
D: NA
V: TRBV27
DNA: TGTGCCAGCAGTTTGATCGGTAAGAACACTGAAGCTTTCTTT
CDR3: CASSLIGKNTEAFF

size: NA
J: TRBJ1-1
D: NA
V: TRBV5-1
DNA: TGCGCCAGCAGCATGGACAGATACACTGAAGCTTTCTTT
CDR3: CASSMDRYTEAFF

size: NA
J: TRBJ2-7
D: TRBD2
V: TRBV7-2
DNA: TGTGCCAGCAGCTTAGGGGTCGGGACTACCACCTACGAGCAGTACTTC
CDR3: CASSLGVGTTTYEQYF

size: NA
J: TRBJ2-2
D: NA
V: TRBV21-1
DNA: TGTGCCAGCAGCAAAAGGAAGGCGGGGGGGCCTCAGACCGGGGAGCTGTTTTTT
CDR3: CASSKRKAGGPQTGELFF

size: NA
J: TRBJ1-5
D: TRBD1
V: TRBV6-4
DNA: TGTGCCGGGGGAGGTGACAGGGCCCAGCCCCAGCATTTT
CDR3: CAGGGDRAQPQHF

size: NA
J: TRBJ2-5
D: TRBD1
V: TRBV27
DNA: TGTGCCAGCAGTTCATGGACAGGAGAGACCCAGTACTTC
CDR3: CASSSWTGETQYF

size: NA
J: TRBJ2-4
D: TRBD1
V: TRBV2
DNA: TGTGCCAGCACTGGGACAGTAGCCAAAAACATTCAGTACTTC
CDR3: CASTGTVAKNIQYF

size: few
J: TRBJ2-5
D: NA
V: TRBV5-6
DNA: TGTGCCAGCAGCTTGCTCGAGGCCGAGAGTGAGACCCAGTACTTC
CDR3: CASSLLEAESETQYF

size: NA
J: TRBJ1-2
D: TRBD1
V: TRBV9
DNA: TGTGCCAGCAGCTTCACAGGGGCGTCCTATGGCTACACCTTC
CDR3: CASSFTGASYGYTF

size: once
J: TRBJ2-3
D: NA
V: TRBV5-5
DNA: TGTGCCAGCAGCCTAACTAGTAACGCAGATACGCAGTATTTT
CDR3: CASSLTSNADTQYF

size: NA
J: TRBJ1-1
D: NA
V: TRBV30
DNA: TGTGCCTGGTCAGGACGGGAGGCGGGAGCTTTCTTT
CDR3: CAWSGREAGAFF

size: once
J: TRBJ2-3
D: TRBD1
V: TRBV7-2
DNA: TGTGCCAGCAGCTACCCAGAGGTGGACAGGCAAGATACGCAGTATTTT
CDR3: CASSYPEVDRQDTQYF

size: NA
J: TRBJ2-6
D: TRBD1
V: TRBV30
DNA: TGTGCCTGGAGTGCTGACAGGACAGGGGTTACTGGGGCCAACGTCCTGACTTTC
CDR3: CAWSADRTGVTGANVLTF

size: NA
J: TRBJ1-5
D: NA
V: TRBV2
DNA: TGTGCCAGCAGTGCCCGGGGGCCCCAGCATTTT
CDR3: CASSARGPQHF

size: NA
J: TRBJ2-3
D: NA
V: TRBV27
DNA: TGTGCCAGCAGTTTAGCGGGTACAGATACGCAGTATTTT
CDR3: CASSLAGTDTQYF